This T cell receptor beta chain comes out of a study of T cells in Graves' hyperthyroidism and ophthalmopathy. Study information: The blood sample was taken at first diagnosis, before treatment began. Points from the study as a whole: The model forecast ophthalmopathy, anticipating it by a median roughly 6.3 months before onset.

The source material, RNA transcripts, was used to amplify TCR beta CDR3 regions. HTBI primers were employed in a first-round RT-PCR of the TCR CDR3. Each CDR3 protein gets one entry after TCRdb re-called the multiplex PCR reads with MiXCR. The sample consists of 500,000 to 650,000 distinct CDR3 sequences, roughly a sixth of them appearing once. This clonotype was seen ten or more times. The antigen remains unidentified. The sample consisted of blood. The TCR comes from a woman under 30 with Graves' ophthalmopathy.

CDR3 region: CASSLSPPTSGAYEQYF. CDR3 in DNA: TGTGCCAGCAGTTTATCGCCCCCGACTAGCGGAGCTTACGAGCAGTACTTC. The chain carries TRBV27 and TRBJ2-7, with 9 nucleotides matching TRBD2. The CDR3 covers 17 residues. Germline trimming cut 0 bases from V and 4 bases from J; bases unmatched to any gene: 10. Germline V gene sequence: CDR1 MNHEY, CDR2 SMNVEV (reference sequence).